This T cell receptor beta chain was captured by sequencing in a study of naive and memory T cell subsets. The V gene lost 4 bases and the J gene lost 3 bases, with 16 bases spanning the gap. This CDR3 region has 16 residues. Germline V gives CDR1 MNHEY, CDR2 SMNVEV (reference sequence). From the second PCR step, alpha and beta chains were amplified apart. Four subsets defined by CD45RA and CD27 were sorted after CD3, CD4, CD8 and live/dead staining. Both TRBC1 and TRBC2 were covered by a beta constant-region primer of two equimolar oligonucleotides. The ligated cDNA underwent four PCR rounds using SP2 and nested alpha and beta constant-region primers. Each CDR3 protein is one row after TCRdb ran MiXCR on the UMI-ligation and nested PCR reads. Of around 130,000 distinct CDR3 sequences listed, 35% to 40% are singletons. Study-level results: TCR counts from RNA may reflect activation-linked expression changes. TCR abundance followed a power law differing between naive and memory subsets.

As for this clonotype: The target antigen is unknown.

This TCR was sampled from a human donor in good health. V usage is TRBV27 and J usage is TRBJ2-4, with D tentatively TRBD2 (5 bases). Input material: central memory CD4+ T cells from blood. The CDR3 region is CASSSRTAAGKNIQYF. CDR3 nucleotide sequence: TGTGCCAGCAGTTCCCGGACGGCGGCGGGCAAAAACATTCAGTACTTC.